What follows describes a single T cell receptor (beta chain). It has no known antigen specificity. Per-nucleotide qualities are absent, and no much larger clonotype sits a single base away. The source of the sample is a study of T cell changes during pregnancy in multiple sclerosis (dated by TCRdb to the late 2010s). Broadly, across the study: Changes in the T cell repertoire over the course of pregnancy were examined in this study in women with multiple sclerosis.

The CDR3 starts with the cysteine, ends with the phenylalanine, and has 14 residues. CDR3 DNA only is kept here, 42 bases in frame from base 1. The germline V gene sets CDR1 to ENHRY and CDR2 to SYGVKD. Relative to germline, V is missing 7 bases and J is missing 7 bases, with 10 bases of the junction outside any gene match. The library was made by the immunoSEQ multiplex PCR assay. TCRdb took over this immuneACCESS table, retaining in-frame rearrangements with V and J assigned. Such tables are incomplete; in checked studies, under half of the missing clones stem from an unresolved V gene, and the remainder is unexplained. The sample includes 65,000 to 95,000 clones, with roughly 91% observed a single time. Jointly, the top ten make up about 2.5% of the sample.

The chain employs TRBV10-3 and TRBJ1-2; TRBD1 matches 9 bases in the middle. The receptor was derived from a female donor in good health, enrolled as a control in a pregnancy study. This specimen consisted of peripheral blood, obtained after pregnancy. The nucleotide sequence reads TGTGCCATCACCTGGGACAGGGAAGGAGGTGGCTACACCTTC. It encodes CAITWDREGGGYTF.